This TCR beta chain was identified during a study of persistence of HIV-infected CD4 T cells. Lysates of CMV-infected fibroblasts at 10 ug/mL stimulated these cells. CD40L/CD69 double-negative CD45RO-high memory CD4+ T cells were collected. Broader study findings: Antigen-responding cells were enriched for degenerate expanded CDR3beta sequences. The rare CMV-responding cells with HIV-1 proviruses were not separately TCR-sequenced.

The libraries were made with immunoSEQ version 4 in survey mode. Sequenced by immunoSEQ multiplex PCR; TCRdb stores in-frame clones only, minus some. This sample has about 28,000 clones; 82% occur once, and the top ten carry roughly 4.5%. The CDR3 extends over 11 amino acids. Trimming took off 5 bases at V and 6 bases at J, with 8 bases between the two ends. Germline CDR1 SEHNR, CDR2 FQNEAQ (reference sequence). A word on this clone: Antigen specificity is unknown.

This chain joins TRBV7-9 and TRBJ2-7; D remains unclear. This receptor was obtained from an adult man with HIV who was CMV-seropositive. Sequencing was performed on CD4+ T cells sorted from PBMCs after approximately 19-hour stimulation, taken from a patient who received antiretroviral therapy. The CDR3 bases are TGTGCCAGCAGCCCCGGTCCCGAGCAGTACTTC. Translated: CASSPGPEQYF.